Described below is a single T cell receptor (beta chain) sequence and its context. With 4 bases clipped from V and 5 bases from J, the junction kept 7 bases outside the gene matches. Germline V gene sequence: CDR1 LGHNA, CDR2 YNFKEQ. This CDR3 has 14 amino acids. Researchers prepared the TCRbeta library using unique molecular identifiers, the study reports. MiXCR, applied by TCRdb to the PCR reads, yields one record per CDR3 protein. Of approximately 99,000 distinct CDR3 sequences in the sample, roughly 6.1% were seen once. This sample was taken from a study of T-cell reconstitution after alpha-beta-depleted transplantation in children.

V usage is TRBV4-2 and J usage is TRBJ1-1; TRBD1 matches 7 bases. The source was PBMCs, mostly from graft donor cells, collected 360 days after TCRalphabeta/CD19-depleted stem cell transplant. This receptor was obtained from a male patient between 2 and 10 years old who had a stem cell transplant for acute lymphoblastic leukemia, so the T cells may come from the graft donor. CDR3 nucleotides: TGTGCCAGCAGCCCAAAGACAGGGAGAACTGAAGCTTTCTTT. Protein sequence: CASSPKTGRTEAFF.